One and the same sample provided the 11 T cell receptor beta chains below, sequenced in a study of T cells in narcolepsy. Measured with immunoSEQ multiplex PCR; TCRdb has only the in-frame clones, and not every one. The sample holds 30,000 to 35,000 clones, around 87% seen once. Sequencing was performed on CD45RA- memory CD4+ T cells from PBMCs. The receptors come from a human donor with narcolepsy.

This clone showed up just once. V gene TRBV4-2 combines with J gene TRBJ1-6, with D unresolved. V was cut by 4 bases and J by 9 bases, with 10 bases left in between. There are 13 residues in the CDR3. CDR1 and CDR2 (germline): LGHNA, YNFKEQ. This CDR3 is CASSRGGASPLHF. CDR3 in DNA: TGTGCCAGCAGCCGGGGTGGTGCTTCACCCCTCCACTTT.

The chain employs TRBV18 and TRBJ2-7, with D unclear. CDR3 length: 14 residues. The V end lost 7 bases, the J end lost 1 base, and 14 bases lay between the germline ends. The germline CDR1 and CDR2 sequences are KGHSH and LQKENI. CDR3 DNA: TGTGCCAGCTTGCCCTGGGTGGAGTCCTACGAGCAGTACTTC. Protein sequence: CASLPWVESYEQYF.

The rearrangement uses TRBV7-8 and TRBJ1-1; D not resolved. The CDR3 length is 15 residues. Trimming left V 3 bases short and J 0 bases short, with 11 bases between. Germline loops: CDR1 SGHVS, CDR2 FQNEAQ. Here the CDR3 DNA reads TGTGCCAGCAGCTTGGGAGGATGGGTGAACACTGAAGCTTTCTTT. Translated: CASSLGGWVNTEAFF.

This chain uses TRBV4-2 with TRBJ2-3; 8 positions agree with TRBD1. The ends lost 0 bases at V and 5 bases at J; junction bases unmatched: 7. The CDR3 has 16 residues. Germline-derived CDR1 and CDR2 are LGHNA and YNFKEQ. The CDR3: CASSQEGQAVGDTQYF. The CDR3, as DNA: TGTGCCAGCAGCCAAGAGGGACAGGCCGTGGGAGATACGCAGTATTTT.

This chain connects TRBV30 to TRBJ1-2; tentatively, D is TRBD1 (6 bases). Per germline, CDR1 GTSNPN and CDR2 SVGIG (reference sequence). V was pared by 1 base and J by 8 bases, with 23 bases between. The CDR3 totals 16 residues. Written as DNA, the CDR3 is TGTGCCTGGAGTGATGGACAGCAACCTACCAGGAAGGGCTACACCTTC. Translated, it gives CAWSDGQQPTRKGYTF.

The gene calls are TRBV28 and TRBJ1-1; possibly TRBD1 for D (5 bases). V gave up 4 bases and J gave up 4 bases, with 10 bases separating them. The V gene's germline CDR1 is MDHEN and CDR2 SYDVKM. CDR3 length equals 13 residues. In DNA, the CDR3 is TGTGCCAGCAGTTCAGAGAGGGGCACTGAAGCTTTCTTT. Translated: CASSSERGTEAFF.

CDR3: CASSMTGERGYTF. CDR3 DNA: TGTGCCAGTAGTATGACAGGGGAGCGTGGCTACACCTTC. This chain connects TRBV19 to TRBJ1-2, with TRBD1 matching 8 bases. With V trimmed by 3 bases and J by 7 bases, 4 bases remained unmatched. CDR3 length: 13 amino acids. Per the germline V gene, CDR1 is LNHDA and CDR2 is SQIVND (reference sequence).

J is TRBJ1-4 and V is TRBV28, with TRBD1 matching 10 bases. Germline V gene data show CDR1 as MDHEN and CDR2 as SYDVKM. Unmatched junction bases numbered 9, after V lost 5 bases and J lost 6 bases. The CDR3 extends over 16 amino acids. The CDR3 spells CASSKPGQGKDEKLFF. In nucleotides, the CDR3 is TGTGCCAGCAGTAAACCGGGACAGGGGAAAGATGAAAAACTGTTTTTT.

The V call is TRBV4-2, the J call TRBJ1-4, with 8 bases identical to TRBD1. This CDR3 has 16 amino acids. J was trimmed by 8 bases and V by 3 bases; bases with no gene match: 11. Germline V gene sequence: CDR1 LGHNA, CDR2 YNFKEQ. For the CDR3, the DNA is TGTGCCAGCAGCCACGGAGTTTCGACAGGGGTAGAAAAACTGTTTTTT. Translated, it gives CASSHGVSTGVEKLFF.

The J gene is TRBJ2-5, the V gene TRBV7-3, with TRBD1 as a possible D gene (7 bases). CDR3 length: 14 amino acids. Per germline, CDR1 SGHTA and CDR2 FQGTGA. Trimming removed 5 bases at V and 2 bases at J, with 12 bases between. This chain's CDR3 is CASSRGTVQETQYF. DNA of the CDR3: TGTGCCAGCAGCCGCGGGACAGTACAAGAGACCCAGTACTTC. Based on the CDR3 plus reference TRBV7-3 and TRBJ2-5, the full variable domain is GAGVSQTPSNKVTEKGKYVELRCDPISGHTALYWYRQSLGQGPEFLIYFQGTGAADDSGLPNDRFFAVRPEGSVSTLKIQRTERGDSAVYLCASSRGTVQETQYFGPGTRLLVL.

This clone was picked up one time. Written as DNA, the CDR3 is TGTGCCAGCAGTCCAAATTTGCCAGGGGTTTCCACTGAAGCTTTCTTT. Residues: CASSPNLPGVSTEAFF. The chain employs TRBV28 and TRBJ1-1; D possibly corresponds to TRBD1 (6 bases). The germline V gene encodes CDR1 MDHEN and CDR2 SYDVKM. Trimming left V 5 bases short and J 4 bases short, with 20 bases between. The CDR3 extends over 16 amino acids. The entire variable domain, with the rest obtained from reference TRBV28 and TRBJ1-1, is as follows: DVKVTQSSRYLVKRTGEKVFLECVQDMDHENMFWYRQDPGLGLRLIYFSYDVKMKEKGDIPEGYSVSREKKERFSLILESASTNQTSMYLCASSPNLPGVSTEAFFGQGTRLTVV.